The present T cell receptor beta chain was sequenced within a study of control samples from healthy donors and cancer patients. Germline-derived CDR1 and CDR2 are GTSNPN and SVGIG (reference sequence). CDR3 length equals 12 residues. With 4 bases removed from V and 6 bases from J, the gap between germline ends came to 12 bases. Here immunoSEQ multiplex PCR was the method, and the copy in TCRdb shows in-frame clones only, minus some. In the table there are about 80,000 clones, roughly 89% of which are singletons. The gene calls are TRBV30 and TRBJ2-5, with D tentatively TRBD2 (6 bases). This receptor was identified in a man between 50 and 59 years old in good health. The material sequenced was blood. CDR3 in amino acids: CAWTGVGKTQYF. Here the CDR3 DNA reads TGTGCCTGGACGGGGGTCGGAAAGACCCAGTACTTC.